The TCR beta chain described here comes from a study of blood T cell repertoires in COVID-19. Study at large: In each case, the material was cDNA or gDNA derived from T cells, B-cell-depleted T cells, or PBMCs.

TCRdb keeps only in-frame clones here, not all; method: immunoSEQ multiplex PCR. The sample carries a few hundred thousand clones, 82% recorded once. The CDR3 consists of 13 residues. Germline V gene lookup returns CDR1 LGHDT and CDR2 YNNKEL (reference sequence). Trimming pared 4 bases from V and 3 bases from J, leaving 10 bases between. The chain is built from TRBV3-1 (or the pseudogene TRBV3-2) and TRBJ2-7; D gene ambiguous. Sequencing was carried out using peripheral blood. The receptor comes from a woman older than 75 with acute or convalescent COVID-19. The CDR3 reads CASSLPGYYEQYF. The CDR3 DNA sequence: TGTGCCAGCAGCCTCCCGGGTTACTACGAGCAGTACTTC.